This TCR beta chain was observed in a study of blood T cell repertoires in COVID-19. Study in general: PBMCs, B-cell-depleted T cells, or T cells provided the cDNA or gDNA that made up the material.

Sequencing used immunoSEQ multiplex PCR; TCRdb keeps in-frame clones, though not all of them. Here the sample spans about 90,000 clones, around 88% being singletons. The CDR3 contains 13 residues. V was pared by 3 bases and J by 6 bases, with 3 bases of the junction left unmatched. Germline values: CDR1 SGDLS, CDR2 YYNGEE. This receptor was identified in a man older than 75 with acute or convalescent COVID-19. This chain uses TRBV9 with TRBJ2-1; TRBD2 matches at 7 bases. Sequencing used peripheral blood. In DNA, the CDR3 is TGTGCCAGCAGCGCGAGCGGGGTCAATGAGCAGTTCTTC. Its protein product is CASSASGVNEQFF.